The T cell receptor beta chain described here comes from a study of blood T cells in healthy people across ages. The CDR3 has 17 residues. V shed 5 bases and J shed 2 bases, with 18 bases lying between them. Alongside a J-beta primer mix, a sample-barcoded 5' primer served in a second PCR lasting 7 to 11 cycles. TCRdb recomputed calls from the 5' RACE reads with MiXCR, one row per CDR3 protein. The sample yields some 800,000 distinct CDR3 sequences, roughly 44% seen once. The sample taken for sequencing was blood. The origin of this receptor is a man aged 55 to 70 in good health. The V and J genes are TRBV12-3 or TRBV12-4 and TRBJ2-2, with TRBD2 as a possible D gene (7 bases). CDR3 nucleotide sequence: TGTGCCAGCAGTCCGATTCCGGGGGGCCCTAACACCGGGGAGCTGTTTTTT. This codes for CASSPIPGGPNTGELFF.